This TCR beta chain stems from a study of cytomegalovirus exposure and HLA in healthy donors. PCR used 60 Vbeta primers and 13 Jbeta primers. Measured with immunoSEQ multiplex PCR; TCRdb has only the in-frame clones, and not every one. This sample yields 150,000 to 200,000 clones, of which roughly 86% are seen a single time; more than 1.5% belongs to the top ten. Germline CDR1 is MGHRA and CDR2 is YSYEKL. The CDR3 is 19 amino acids. In regard to this clone: The junction does not match germline at one end; this may be a read error. Other DNA sequences in this sample translate to the same CDR3.

The TCR sequence derives from a woman aged 18-29 years in good health and CMV-seronegative. Sequenced input: PBMCs. The chain is built from TRBV4-1 and TRBJ1-4, with D maybe TRBD1 (5 bases). CDR3 DNA: TGCGCCAGCAGCCAAGATGATCCGGGCAGGGCAGCAACTAATGAAAAACTGTTTTTC. Amino acid sequence: CASSQDDPGRAATNEKLFF.